A selection of T cell receptor beta chains follows, all from one sample in a study of T cells in Graves' hyperthyroidism and ophthalmopathy. TCRdb re-analysed the multiplex PCR reads in MiXCR, keeping a single row per CDR3 protein. In the table there are roughly 300,000 distinct CDR3 sequences, about 25% of which are singletons. Specimen: blood. The receptor source for this set is a man aged 35 to 55 with Graves' hyperthyroidism that later progressed to Graves' ophthalmopathy. Each CDR3 is given with its conserved first and last residue. A D gene is named only where the DNA matches it firmly. Only part of the rows carry a size: once, few, many, or a class if the clone is expanded.

TRBJ1-1	TRBV10-3	14	.	TRBD1	TGTGCCATCAGGGGGACAGGGATGAATACTGAAGCTTTCTTT	CAIRGTGMNTEAFF
TRBJ2-2	TRBV6-2/TRBV6-3	14	many	TRBD2	TGTGCCAGCGAGGGACTAACCATCACCGGGGAGCTGTTTTTT	CASEGLTITGELFF
TRBJ2-2	TRBV6-5	14	.	.	TGTGCCAGCAAACTCGAGCCCGACGCCGGGGAGCTGTTTTTT	CASKLEPDAGELFF
TRBJ2-5	TRBV29-1	14	many	.	TGCAGCGTTGAGGGTAGTAAAATCCAAGAGACCCAGTACTTC	CSVEGSKIQETQYF
TRBJ1-2	TRBV30	14	many	.	TGTGCCTGGACCTGGGGTCCGACTAACTATGGCTACACCTTC	CAWTWGPTNYGYTF
TRBJ1-1	TRBV6-5	14	.	TRBD1	TGTGCCAGCAGTTACGGGACAGGGGGGACTGAAGCTTTCTTT	CASSYGTGGTEAFF
TRBJ1-2	TRBV29-1	16	many	.	TGCAGCGTTAGACCCGTGCAGGGGCCTGAGTCCTATGGCTACACCTTC	CSVRPVQGPESYGYTF
TRBJ2-7	TRBV3-1	17	many	TRBD1	TGTGCCAGCAGCCAAGACGGGACAGGGGTTTGGTCCTACGAGCAGTACTTC	CASSQDGTGVWSYEQYF
TRBJ1-2	TRBV6-2/TRBV6-3	14	.	.	TGTGCCAGCGACGGTGGGGAATTGTTCTATGGCTACACCTTC	CASDGGELFYGYTF
TRBJ2-2	TRBV19	13	.	TRBD2	TGTGCCAGTAGTATTGCGGGAGGCGGGGAGCTGTTTTTT	CASSIAGGGELFF
TRBJ2-5	TRBV20-1	15	many	.	TGCAGTGCTCCGAAGCCGGGTGCGGTCCAAGAGACCCAGTACTTC	CSAPKPGAVQETQYF
TRBJ2-7	TRBV4-1	15	few	.	TGCGCCAGCAGCCAAGAGGAAGCCTTCGTGGACGAGCAGTACTTC	CASSQEEAFVDEQYF
TRBJ1-1	TRBV6-2/TRBV6-3	12	.	.	TGTGCCAGCAGCCTACAGGGAATCGTAGCTTTCTTT	CASSLQGIVAFF
TRBJ2-2	TRBV7-3	17	many	TRBD2	TGTGCCAGCAGCCCCCCCCTAGCGGGAGGTGTTGCCGGGGAGCTGTTTTTT	CASSPPLAGGVAGELFF
TRBJ2-2	TRBV4-1	16	many	.	TGCGCCAGCAGCCAAGAGTTGCCCAGGAACACCGGGGAGCTGTTTTTT	CASSQELPRNTGELFF
TRBJ2-7	TRBV7-2	13	many	.	TGTGCCAGCAGCCGGGACTTAGTCTACGAGCAGTACTTC	CASSRDLVYEQYF
TRBJ2-2	TRBV12-3/TRBV12-4	16	.	TRBD2	TGTGCCAGCAGTCCGGGACTAGCGGCATACACCGGGGAGCTGTTTTTT	CASSPGLAAYTGELFF
TRBJ2-7	TRBV2	15	few	.	TGTGCCAGCTCACCACAGGGAGCGGGTGCCTACGAGCAGTACTTC	CASSPQGAGAYEQYF
TRBJ1-5	TRBV19	14	many	.	TGTGCCAGTAGTGGAACGGGGCTCAATCAGCCCCAGCATTTT	CASSGTGLNQPQHF
TRBJ2-7	TRBV5-1	15	many	TRBD2	TGCGCCAGCAGCCCGGGAGGTAGCGGGAGTTACGAGCAGTACTTC	CASSPGGSGSYEQYF
TRBJ1-5	TRBV20-1	13	many	TRBD1	TGCAGTGCTACCGGGACAGGGGATCAGCCCCAGCATTTT	CSATGTGDQPQHF
TRBJ2-7	TRBV2	15	many	.	TGTGCCAGCAGCCTCGGCCCTAGCTCCTTCTACGAGCAGTACTTC	CASSLGPSSFYEQYF
TRBJ1-2	TRBV11-1	16	.	.	TGTGCCAGCAGCGTAGAGAAGGGGATTGCTGGGTTGGGCTACACCTTC	CASSVEKGIAGLGYTF
TRBJ2-7	TRBV5-1	17	many	TRBD2	TGCGCCAGCAGCCAGGGGACTAGCGGGAATCATTTTTACGAGCAGTACTTC	CASSQGTSGNHFYEQYF
TRBJ2-1	TRBV11-2	16	many	TRBD2	TGTGCCAGCAGCTTAGTAGGACTAGCGGCAAACAATGAGCAGTTCTTC	CASSLVGLAANNEQFF
TRBJ1-5	TRBV12-3/TRBV12-4	14	.	.	TGTGCCAGCACCCCACGGGGGGGAAATCAGCCCCAGCATTTT	CASTPRGGNQPQHF
TRBJ2-7	TRBV6-1	16	many	.	TGTGCCAGCAGTGAGCAAGGCGATGTAAGAGCGTACGAGCAGTACTTC	CASSEQGDVRAYEQYF
TRBJ2-5	TRBV30	14	many	.	TGTGCCTGGAGAAATAGGTTAGGAGGGGAGACCCAGTACTTC	CAWRNRLGGETQYF
TRBJ2-7	TRBV6-5	14	many	TRBD1	TGTGCCAGCATTAAGGGACAGGCTAACTACGAGCAGTACTTC	CASIKGQANYEQYF
TRBJ1-1	TRBV12-3/TRBV12-4	13	many	.	TGTGCCAGCAGTTCAGGACAGAGGGCTGAAGCTTTCTTT	CASSSGQRAEAFF
TRBJ1-6	TRBV6-5	15	many	.	TGTGCCAGCAGTTACGGGCATCCAGAGGGTTCACCCCTCCACTTT	CASSYGHPEGSPLHF
TRBJ2-5	TRBV5-1	15	many	TRBD2	TGCGCCAGCAGCGCCAGACTAGCGGGCCAAGAGACCCAGTACTTC	CASSARLAGQETQYF
TRBJ2-1	TRBV4-1	15	many	.	TGCGCCAGCAGCCAAGATGGGACGTCCTACAATGAGCAGTTCTTC	CASSQDGTSYNEQFF
TRBJ2-5	TRBV11-2	15	.	TRBD2	TGTGCCAGCAGCCTCGGGCCGCGGGAGCCAGAGACCCAGTACTTC	CASSLGPREPETQYF
TRBJ1-1	TRBV6-1	14	.	TRBD1	TGTGCCAGCAGTGGCGGGACAGTGAACACTGAAGCTTTCTTT	CASSGGTVNTEAFF
TRBJ2-7	TRBV24-1	12	many	.	TGTGCCACCCGGGATGAGATGAACGAGCAGTACTTC	CATRDEMNEQYF
TRBJ2-2	TRBV29-1	14	many	TRBD1	TGCAGCGTTTCGGACAGGCGATACACCGGGGAGCTGTTTTTT	CSVSDRRYTGELFF
TRBJ2-7	TRBV11-2	16	many	TRBD2	TGTGCCAGCAGCTTATGGGGTGCGGGAGTACAGTACGAGCAGTACTTC	CASSLWGAGVQYEQYF
TRBJ1-5	TRBV7-8	13	.	.	TGTGCCAGCAGCTTAGTGTCCTATACACCCCAGCATTTT	CASSLVSYTPQHF
TRBJ2-2	TRBV11-3	15	.	TRBD2	TGTGCCAGCAGTCGGACTAGCAGAAACACCGGGGAGCTGTTTTTT	CASSRTSRNTGELFF
TRBJ2-6	TRBV7-3	16	many	.	TGTGCCAGCAGCTCTTACAGGGGAGGGGGGGCCAACGTCCTGACTTTC	CASSSYRGGGANVLTF
TRBJ1-2	TRBV15	14	many	TRBD1	TGTGCCACCAGCAGACTCACAGGGGACTATGGCTACACCTTC	CATSRLTGDYGYTF
TRBJ1-1	TRBV28	14	.	.	TGTGCCAGCACCGGGAGGGGGACTTACACTGAAGCTTTCTTT	CASTGRGTYTEAFF
TRBJ2-7	TRBV27	13	.	TRBD2	TGTGCCAGCAGTTGGACTAGCGACTACGAGCAGTACTTC	CASSWTSDYEQYF
TRBJ2-7	TRBV7-2	15	.	.	TGTGCCAGCAGTGGTGTCCGGGGGCCAGCCTACGAGCAGTACTTC	CASSGVRGPAYEQYF
TRBJ2-2	TRBV6-1	16	many	TRBD2	TGTGCCAGCAGTCGAGCGGGAGGCTCGAACACCGGGGAGCTGTTTTTT	CASSRAGGSNTGELFF